This note documents a single T cell receptor (beta chain) sequence. Its antigen is unidentified. The sample comes from a study of cytomegalovirus exposure and HLA in healthy donors. Study outcomes and limitations: Most TCR sequences were seen very rarely across donors, but some public TCRs occurred in many. An observed cluster of highly shared sequence variants was recorded as a likely sequencing artifact. Using a false discovery rate of 0.05, a later analysis showed that about 16,000 TCR beta sequences were associated with HLA alleles.

The donors, nominally healthy at sampling, likely had unrecorded immune exposures. 13 Jbeta primers and 60 Vbeta primers were used for the PCR. Sequenced by immunoSEQ multiplex PCR; TCRdb stores in-frame clones only, minus some. Here the sample spans around 180,000 clones, roughly 80% being singletons. The V gene end was trimmed by 7 bases and the J gene end by 4 bases; junction bases not matched to a gene: 5. CDR1 SGHTA and CDR2 FQGNSA come from the germline V gene. The CDR3 runs to 13 residues. This chain links TRBV7-2 with TRBJ1-1; 8 bases match TRBD1. The receptor was isolated from a woman in her 30s in good health and CMV-seropositive. The sequenced sample consisted of PBMCs. CDR3 loop: CASTWTGTTEAFF. CDR3 DNA: TGTGCCAGCACCTGGACAGGGACCACTGAAGCTTTCTTT. Complete variable domain (other parts from reference TRBV7-2 and TRBJ1-1): GAGVSQSPSNKVTEKGKDVELRCDPISGHTALYWYRQSLGQGLEFLIYFQGNSAPDKSGLPSDRFSAERTGGSVSTLTIQRTQQEDSAVYLCASTWTGTTEAFFGQGTRLTVV.